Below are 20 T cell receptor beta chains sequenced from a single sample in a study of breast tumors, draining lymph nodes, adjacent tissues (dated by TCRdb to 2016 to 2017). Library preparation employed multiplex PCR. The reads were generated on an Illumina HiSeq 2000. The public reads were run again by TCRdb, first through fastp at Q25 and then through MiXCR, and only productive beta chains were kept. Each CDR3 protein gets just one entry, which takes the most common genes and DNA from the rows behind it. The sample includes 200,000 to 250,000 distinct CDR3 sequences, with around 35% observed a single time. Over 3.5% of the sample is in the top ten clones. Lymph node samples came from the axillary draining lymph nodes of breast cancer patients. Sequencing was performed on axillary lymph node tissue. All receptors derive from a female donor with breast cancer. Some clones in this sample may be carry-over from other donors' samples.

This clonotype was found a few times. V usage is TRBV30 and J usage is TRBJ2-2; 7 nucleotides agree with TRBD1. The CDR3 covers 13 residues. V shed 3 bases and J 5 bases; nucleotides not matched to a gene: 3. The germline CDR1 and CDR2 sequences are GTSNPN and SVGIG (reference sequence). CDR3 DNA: TGTGCCTGGAGAAGGGGGCGGACCGGGGAGCTGTTTTTT. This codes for CAWRRGRTGELFF.

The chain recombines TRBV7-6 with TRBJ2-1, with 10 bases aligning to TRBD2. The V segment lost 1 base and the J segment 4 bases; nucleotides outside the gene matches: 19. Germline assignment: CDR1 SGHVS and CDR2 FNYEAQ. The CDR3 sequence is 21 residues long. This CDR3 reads CASSLVGVIPAGGRSYNEQFF. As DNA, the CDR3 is TGTGCCAGCAGCTTAGTAGGGGTTATCCCAGCGGGAGGGAGGTCGTACAATGAGCAGTTCTTC.

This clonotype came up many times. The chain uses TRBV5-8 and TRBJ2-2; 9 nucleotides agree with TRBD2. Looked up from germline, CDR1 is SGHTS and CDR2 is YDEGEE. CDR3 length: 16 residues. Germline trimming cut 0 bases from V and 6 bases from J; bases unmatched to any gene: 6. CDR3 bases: TGTGCCAGCAGCTTGGTAGGCGGGGGGGCCTCCGGGGAGCTGTTTTTT. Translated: CASSLVGGGASGELFF.

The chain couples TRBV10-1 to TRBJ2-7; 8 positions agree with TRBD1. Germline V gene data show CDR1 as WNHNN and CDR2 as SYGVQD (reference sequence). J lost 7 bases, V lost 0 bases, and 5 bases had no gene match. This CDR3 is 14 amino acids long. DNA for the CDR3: TGCGCCAGCAGTGAGTCGGACAGGGTTGAGGAGCAGTACTTC. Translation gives CASSESDRVEEQYF.

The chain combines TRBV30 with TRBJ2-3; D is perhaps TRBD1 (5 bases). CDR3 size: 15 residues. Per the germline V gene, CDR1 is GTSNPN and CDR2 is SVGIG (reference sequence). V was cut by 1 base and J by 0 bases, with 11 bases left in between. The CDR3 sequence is CAWSDRIPSTDTQYF. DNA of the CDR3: TGTGCCTGGAGTGACAGGATACCTAGCACAGATACGCAGTATTTT.

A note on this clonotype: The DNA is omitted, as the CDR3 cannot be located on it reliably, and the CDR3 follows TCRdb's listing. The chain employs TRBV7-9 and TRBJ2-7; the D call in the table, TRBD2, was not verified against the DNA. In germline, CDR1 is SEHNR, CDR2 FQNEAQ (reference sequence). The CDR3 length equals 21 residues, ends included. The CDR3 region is CASSFYICSAESGITSYEQYF.

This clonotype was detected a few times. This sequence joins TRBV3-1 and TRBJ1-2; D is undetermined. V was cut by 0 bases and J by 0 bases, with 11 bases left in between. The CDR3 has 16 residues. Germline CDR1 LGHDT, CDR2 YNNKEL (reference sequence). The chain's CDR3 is CASSQDPRSSNYGYTF. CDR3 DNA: TGTGCCAGCAGCCAAGACCCAAGGTCTTCTAACTATGGCTACACCTTC.

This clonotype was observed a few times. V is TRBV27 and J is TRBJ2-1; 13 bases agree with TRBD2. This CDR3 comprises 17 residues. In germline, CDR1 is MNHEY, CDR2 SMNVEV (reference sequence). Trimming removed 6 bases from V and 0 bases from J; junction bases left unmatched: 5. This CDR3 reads CASRSWTSGSSYNEQFF. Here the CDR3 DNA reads TGTGCCAGCAGATCGTGGACTAGCGGGAGCTCCTACAATGAGCAGTTCTTC.

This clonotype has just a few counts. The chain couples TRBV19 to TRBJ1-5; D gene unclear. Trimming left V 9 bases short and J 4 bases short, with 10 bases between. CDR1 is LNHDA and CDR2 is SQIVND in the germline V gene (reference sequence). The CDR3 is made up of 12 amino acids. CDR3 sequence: CASCAVNQPQHF. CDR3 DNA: TGTGCCAGCTGCGCGGTGAATCAGCCCCAGCATTTT.

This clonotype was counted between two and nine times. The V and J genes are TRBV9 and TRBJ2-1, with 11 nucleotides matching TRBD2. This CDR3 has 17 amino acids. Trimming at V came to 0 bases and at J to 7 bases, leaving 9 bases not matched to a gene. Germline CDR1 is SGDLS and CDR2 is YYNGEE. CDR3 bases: TGTGCCAGCAGCGTAGTCCCTTCTAGCGGGGGGATTAATGAGCAGTTCTTC. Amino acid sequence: CASSVVPSSGGINEQFF.

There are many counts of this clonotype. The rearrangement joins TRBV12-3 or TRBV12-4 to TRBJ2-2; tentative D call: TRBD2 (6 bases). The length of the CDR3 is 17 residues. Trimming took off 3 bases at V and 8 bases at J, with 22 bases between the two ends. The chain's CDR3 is CASSFSLARGSGGELFF. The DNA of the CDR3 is TGTGCCAGCAGTTTTTCTCTAGCGAGGGGTAGTGGTGGGGAGCTGTTTTTT.

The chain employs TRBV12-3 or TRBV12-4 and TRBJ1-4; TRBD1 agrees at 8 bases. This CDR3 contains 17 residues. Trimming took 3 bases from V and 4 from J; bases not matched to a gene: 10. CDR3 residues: CASSLRNQGAGNEKLFF. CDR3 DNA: TGTGCCAGCAGTTTGCGTAACCAGGGGGCGGGTAATGAAAAACTGTTTTTT.

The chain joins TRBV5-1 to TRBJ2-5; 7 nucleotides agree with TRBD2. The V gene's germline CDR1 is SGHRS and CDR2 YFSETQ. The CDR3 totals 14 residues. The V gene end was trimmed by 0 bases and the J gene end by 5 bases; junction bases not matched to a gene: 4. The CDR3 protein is CASSLGSGLETQYF. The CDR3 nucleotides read TGCGCCAGCAGCTTGGGTAGCGGGCTGGAGACCCAGTACTTC.

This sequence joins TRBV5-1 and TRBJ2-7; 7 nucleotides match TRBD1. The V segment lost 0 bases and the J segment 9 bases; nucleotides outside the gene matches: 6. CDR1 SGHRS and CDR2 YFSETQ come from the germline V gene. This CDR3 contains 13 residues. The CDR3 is CASSLEGARGQYF. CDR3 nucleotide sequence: TGCGCCAGCAGCTTGGAGGGGGCGAGGGGGCAGTACTTC.

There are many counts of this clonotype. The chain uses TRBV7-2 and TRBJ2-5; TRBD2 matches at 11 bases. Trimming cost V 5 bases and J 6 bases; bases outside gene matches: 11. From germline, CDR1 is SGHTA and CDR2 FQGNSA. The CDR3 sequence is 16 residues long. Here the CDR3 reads CASSLRGSGGEKTQYF. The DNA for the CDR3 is TGTGCCAGCAGCCTTCGGGGTAGCGGGGGGGAAAAGACCCAGTACTTC.

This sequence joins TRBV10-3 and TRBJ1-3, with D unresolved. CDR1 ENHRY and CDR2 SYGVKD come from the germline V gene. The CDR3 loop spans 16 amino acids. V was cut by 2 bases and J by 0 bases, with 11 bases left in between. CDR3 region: CAISELRNNSGNTIYF. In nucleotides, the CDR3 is TGTGCCATCAGTGAGCTTAGGAACAACTCTGGAAACACCATATATTTT.

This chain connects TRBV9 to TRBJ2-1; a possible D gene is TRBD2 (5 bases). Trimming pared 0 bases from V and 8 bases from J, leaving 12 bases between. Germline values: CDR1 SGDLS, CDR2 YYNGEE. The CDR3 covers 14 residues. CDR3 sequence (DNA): TGTGCCAGCAGCGTAGGTGGAGGTTTTTATGAGCAGTTCTTC. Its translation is CASSVGGGFYEQFF.

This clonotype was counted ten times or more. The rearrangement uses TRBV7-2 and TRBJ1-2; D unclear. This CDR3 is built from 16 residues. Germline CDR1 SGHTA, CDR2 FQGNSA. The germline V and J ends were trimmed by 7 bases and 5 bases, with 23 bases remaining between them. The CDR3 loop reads CASKEAPAAVGYGYTF. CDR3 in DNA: TGTGCCAGCAAGGAAGCTCCGGCGGCAGTCGGGTATGGCTACACCTTC.

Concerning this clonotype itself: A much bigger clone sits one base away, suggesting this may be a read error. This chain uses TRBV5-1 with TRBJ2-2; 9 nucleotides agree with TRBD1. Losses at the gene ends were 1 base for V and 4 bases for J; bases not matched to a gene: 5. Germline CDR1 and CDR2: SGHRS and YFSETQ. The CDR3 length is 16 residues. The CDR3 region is CASSLTVTGGTGELFF. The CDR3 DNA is TGCGCCAGCAGCTTGACCGTGACAGGGGGCACCGGGGAGCTGTTTTTT.

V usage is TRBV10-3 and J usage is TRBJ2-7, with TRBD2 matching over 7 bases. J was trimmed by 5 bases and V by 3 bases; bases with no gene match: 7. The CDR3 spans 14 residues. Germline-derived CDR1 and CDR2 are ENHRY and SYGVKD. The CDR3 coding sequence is TGTGCCATCAGTGACCGGACTAGTAGTCACGAGCAGTACTTC. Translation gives CAISDRTSSHEQYF.